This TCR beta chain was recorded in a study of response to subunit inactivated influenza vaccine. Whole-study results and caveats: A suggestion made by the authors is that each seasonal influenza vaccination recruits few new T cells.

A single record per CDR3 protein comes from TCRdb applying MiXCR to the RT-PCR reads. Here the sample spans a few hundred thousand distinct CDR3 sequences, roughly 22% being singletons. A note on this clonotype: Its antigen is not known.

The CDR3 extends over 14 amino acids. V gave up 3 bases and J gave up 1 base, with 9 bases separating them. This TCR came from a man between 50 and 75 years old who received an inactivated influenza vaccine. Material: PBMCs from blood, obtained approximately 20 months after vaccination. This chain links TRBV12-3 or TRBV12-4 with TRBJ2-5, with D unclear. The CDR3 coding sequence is TGTGCCAGCAGTTTTATGGACCGCCAAGAGACCCAGTACTTC. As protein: CASSFMDRQETQYF.